These 4 T cell receptor beta chains were all obtained from the same sample, sequenced in a study of shared clonotypes between healthy human individuals. Data came from immunoSEQ multiplex PCR; TCRdb stores just in-frame clones and leaves some out. The table shows over a million clones, with roughly 80% occurring only once. The sequencing sample was made of memory CD4+ T cells sorted from blood. Subset of the sample: CD45RA-negative fraction. These receptors were taken from a man younger than 35 in good health.

This clone was recorded only once. The chain recombines TRBV5-4 with TRBJ1-5, with D possibly matching TRBD1 (6 bases). The CDR3 runs 17 residues. Trimming left V 6 bases short and J 1 base short, with 20 bases between. Germline V gene lookup returns CDR1 SGHNT and CDR2 YYREEE (reference sequence). CDR3 amino acids: CASTHPGAIRSNQPQHF. The CDR3 DNA is TGTGCCAGCACCCACCCAGGGGCCATTCGAAGCAATCAGCCCCAGCATTTT.

There are a few counts of this clone. The J gene is TRBJ2-5, the V gene TRBV28; tentative D call: TRBD2 (5 bases). V was trimmed by 3 bases and J by 7 bases, leaving 18 bases between them. In germline, CDR1 is MDHEN, CDR2 SYDVKM. This CDR3 has 15 residues. CDR3 coding DNA: TGTGCCAGCAGTTTCCGAGGGTTCAAAGGAGGGACCCAGTACTTC. Its translation: CASSFRGFKGGTQYF.

The chain carries TRBV11-2 and TRBJ2-1; 16 bases agree with TRBD2. CDR1 and CDR2 from the germline V gene are SGHAT and FQNNGV. The V segment lost 5 bases and the J segment 3 bases; nucleotides outside the gene matches: 7. The CDR3 length is 18 residues. The CDR3 DNA is TGTGCCAGCAGCGCCGGGACTAGCGGGAGGGCCGGCTACAATGAGCAGTTCTTC. This translates into CASSAGTSGRAGYNEQFF. Variable domain in full (rest from reference TRBV11-2 and TRBJ2-1): EAGVAQSPRYKIIEKRQSVAFWCNPISGHATLYWYQQILGQGPKLLIQFQNNGVVDDSQLPKDRFSAERLKGVDSTLKIQPAKLEDSAVYLCASSAGTSGRAGYNEQFFGPGTRLTVL.

This clone occurred a few times. The chain combines TRBV7-9 with TRBJ1-1; tentative D call: TRBD1 (6 bases). V shed 4 bases and J shed 7 bases, with 7 bases lying between them. Looked up from germline, CDR1 is SEHNR and CDR2 is FQNEAQ (reference sequence). The CDR3 has 11 residues. The chain's CDR3 is CASSYRDEAFF. The CDR3 DNA follows: TGTGCCAGCAGCTACAGGGATGAAGCTTTCTTT.